Listed here are 13 T cell receptor beta chains from one sample, sequenced in a study of blood T cell repertoires in COVID-19. The protocol was immunoSEQ multiplex PCR, while the TCRdb copy is restricted to in-frame clones and leaves out a portion. The sample yields more than 200,000 clones, 85% to 90% seen once. Material: PBMCs or T cells enriched from blood (not recorded which). Receptor source: a woman aged 30 to 39 who had recovered from COVID-19.

This clone came up once. The chain is built from TRBV6-5 and TRBJ1-5, with D possibly being TRBD1 (6 bases). Germline V gives CDR1 MNHEY, CDR2 SVGAGI. CDR3 length: 13 residues. Between the trimmed V and J ends, which lost 6 bases and 4 bases, there was a span of 10 bases. CDR3 DNA sequence: TGTGCCAGCAGGGGACAACCGAATCAGCCCCAGCATTTT. Its translation is CASRGQPNQPQHF.

This clone showed up just once. This sequence joins TRBV19 and TRBJ1-5; D call uncertain. The CDR3 runs to 17 residues. V lost 0 bases to trimming and J lost 6 bases, with 18 bases between them. CDR1 and CDR2 from the germline V gene are LNHDA and SQIVND (reference sequence). In DNA form, the CDR3 reads TGTGCCAGTAGTATAGATCAGCGCGGCTATCACGGTCAGCCCCAGCATTTT. This gives the protein CASSIDQRGYHGQPQHF.

This clone has a handful of counts. The chain couples TRBV19 to TRBJ2-1, with D possibly being TRBD2 (5 bases). Germline V gene lookup returns CDR1 LNHDA and CDR2 SQIVND (reference sequence). This CDR3 has 13 amino acids. With 6 bases removed from V and 4 bases from J, the gap between germline ends came to 10 bases. For the CDR3, the DNA is TGTGCCAGTAGGGGGAGCCGATACAATGAGCAGTTCTTC. Protein: CASRGSRYNEQFF.

The rearrangement joins TRBV25-1 to TRBJ1-2, with 9 nucleotides matching TRBD1. V was clipped by 8 bases and J by 8 bases; unmatched bases: 12. There are 14 residues in the CDR3. The V gene's germline CDR1 is MGHDK and CDR2 SYGVNS. The CDR3 loop is CASLRTGEVGGYTF. The CDR3 bases are TGTGCCAGCCTACGGACAGGGGAAGTCGGAGGCTACACCTTC.

The rearrangement links TRBV9 to TRBJ2-1, with 8 bases that match TRBD1. CDR1 and CDR2 (germline): SGDLS, YYNGEE. The CDR3 consists of 15 residues. The ends lost 3 bases at V and 3 bases at J; junction bases unmatched: 5. The CDR3: CASSAGQGGYNEQFF. As DNA, the CDR3 is TGTGCCAGCAGCGCAGGACAGGGAGGCTACAATGAGCAGTTCTTC.

V gene TRBV24-1 combines with J gene TRBJ2-1; 7 bases fit TRBD1. After removal of 7 bases from V and 9 bases from J, the junction contained 17 bases not matched to a gene. Germline V gene lookup returns CDR1 KGHDR and CDR2 SFDVKD. The CDR3 covers 16 residues. The CDR3 loop is CATSATLRQGSGEQFF. The CDR3 DNA is TGTGCCACCAGCGCAACCCTTCGACAGGGAAGCGGTGAGCAGTTCTTC.

CDR3 sequence (DNA): TGTGCCAGCAGTTTATCCAGGGCGAGGACTGAAGCTTTCTTT. As protein: CASSLSRARTEAFF. The chain employs TRBV27 and TRBJ1-1; tentative D call: TRBD1 (5 bases). CDR3 length: 14 residues. CDR1 is MNHEY, CDR2 SMNVEV, per germline (reference sequence). Trimming took 0 bases from V and 5 from J, leaving 10 bases between them.

This clone came up once. V usage is TRBV5-1 and J usage is TRBJ2-7; 8 bases match TRBD2. Germline values: CDR1 SGHRS, CDR2 YFSETQ. There are 16 residues in the CDR3. J lost 4 bases, V lost 1 base, and 10 bases had no gene match. In DNA, the CDR3 is TGCGCCAGCAGCTTGTTAGGATTGCGGGAGGCTTACGAGCAGTACTTC. This sequence encodes CASSLLGLREAYEQYF.

This clone was picked up one time. V and J are TRBV7-3 and TRBJ1-2; the D gene is possibly TRBD1 (6 bases). CDR1 and CDR2 (germline): SGHTA, FQGTGA. CDR3 size: 12 residues. V shed 6 bases and J shed 7 bases, with 12 bases lying between them. The CDR3 sequence is CASRSQGSGYTF. CDR3 bases: TGTGCCAGCAGATCACAGGGATCTGGCTACACCTTC.

This chain connects TRBV29-1 to TRBJ1-1; D is unclear. Between the trimmed V and J ends, which lost 4 bases and 1 base, there was a span of 13 bases. CDR3 length: 14 amino acids. The germline gives CDR1 SQVTM, CDR2 ANQGSEA. Here the CDR3 DNA reads TGCAGCGTTGGCGAGAAAGAAGCGAACACTGAAGCTTTCTTT. This sequence encodes CSVGEKEANTEAFF.

V gene TRBV6-5 combines with J gene TRBJ1-6; D gene uncertain. Germline V gene lookup returns CDR1 MNHEY and CDR2 SVGAGI. The V and J ends lost 6 bases and 14 bases respectively, with 23 bases between them. CDR3 length equals 15 residues. CDR3 sequence: CASSGFEQPGSSLHF. CDR3 in DNA: TGTGCCAGCAGCGGATTTGAACAACCGGGATCATCCCTCCACTTT.

The J gene is TRBJ2-6, the V gene TRBV6-5, with D possibly matching TRBD2 (5 bases). The CDR3 length is 16 residues. CDR1 is MNHEY, CDR2 SVGAGI, per germline. Trimming took off 0 bases at V and 1 base at J, with 7 bases between the two ends. CDR3 sequence: CASSYSRASGANVLTF. CDR3 in DNA: TGTGCCAGCAGTTACTCGCGGGCATCTGGGGCCAACGTCCTGACTTTC.

The chain has TRBV7-2 and TRBJ2-5; TRBD2 matches at 8 bases. CDR3 length: 16 residues. The germline gives CDR1 SGHTA, CDR2 FQGNSA. After removal of 1 base from V and 4 bases from J, the junction contained 8 bases not matched to a gene. The CDR3 region is CASSLVPGRAIETQYF. CDR3 DNA sequence: TGTGCCAGCAGCTTAGTCCCCGGGAGGGCTATAGAGACCCAGTACTTC.